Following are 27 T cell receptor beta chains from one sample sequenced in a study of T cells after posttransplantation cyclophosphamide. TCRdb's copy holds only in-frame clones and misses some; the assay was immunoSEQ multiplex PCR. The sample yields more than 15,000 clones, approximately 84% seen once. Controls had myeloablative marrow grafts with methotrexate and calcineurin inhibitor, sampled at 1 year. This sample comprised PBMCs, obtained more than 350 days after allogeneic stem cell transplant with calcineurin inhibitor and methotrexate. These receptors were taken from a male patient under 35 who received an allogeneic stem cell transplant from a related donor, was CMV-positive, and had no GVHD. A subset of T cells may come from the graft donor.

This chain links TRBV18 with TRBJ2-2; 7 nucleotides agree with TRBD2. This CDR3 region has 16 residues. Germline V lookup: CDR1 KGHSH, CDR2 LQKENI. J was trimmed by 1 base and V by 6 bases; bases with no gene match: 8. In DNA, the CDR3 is TGTGCCAGCTCGCTGCAGGGACTAAGGAACACCGGGGAGCTGTTTTTT. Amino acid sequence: CASSLQGLRNTGELFF. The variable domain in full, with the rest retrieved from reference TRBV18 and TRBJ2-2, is NAGVMQNPRHLVRRRGQEARLRCSPMKGHSHVYWYRQLPEEGLKFMVYLQKENIIDESGMPKERFSAEFPKEGPSILRIQQVVRGDSAAYFCASSLQGLRNTGELFFGEGSRLTVL.

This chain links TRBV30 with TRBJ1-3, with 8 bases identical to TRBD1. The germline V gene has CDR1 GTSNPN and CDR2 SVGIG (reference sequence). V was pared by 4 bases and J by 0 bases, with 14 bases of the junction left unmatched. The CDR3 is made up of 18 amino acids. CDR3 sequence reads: CAWTTGPSRGLSGNTIYF. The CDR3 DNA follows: TGTGCCTGGACCACCGGACCGTCCAGGGGGCTCTCTGGAAACACCATATATTTT.

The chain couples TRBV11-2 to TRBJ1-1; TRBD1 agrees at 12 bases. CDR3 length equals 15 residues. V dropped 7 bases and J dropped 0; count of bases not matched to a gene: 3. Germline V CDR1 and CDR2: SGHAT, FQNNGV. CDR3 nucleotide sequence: TGTGCCAGCACGAGGGACAGGGGGCTGAACACTGAAGCTTTCTTT. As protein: CASTRDRGLNTEAFF.

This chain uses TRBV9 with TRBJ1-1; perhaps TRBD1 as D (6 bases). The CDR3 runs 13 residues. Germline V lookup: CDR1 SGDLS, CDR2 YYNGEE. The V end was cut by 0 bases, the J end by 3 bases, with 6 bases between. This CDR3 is CASSVAGDTEAFF. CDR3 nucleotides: TGTGCCAGCAGCGTAGCAGGGGACACTGAAGCTTTCTTT.

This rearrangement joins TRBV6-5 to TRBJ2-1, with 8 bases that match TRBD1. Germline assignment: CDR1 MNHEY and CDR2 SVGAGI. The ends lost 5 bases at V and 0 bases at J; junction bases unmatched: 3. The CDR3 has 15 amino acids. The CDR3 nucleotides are TGTGCCAGCAGTAGAGACAGGGGCTCCTACAATGAGCAGTTCTTC. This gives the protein CASSRDRGSYNEQFF.

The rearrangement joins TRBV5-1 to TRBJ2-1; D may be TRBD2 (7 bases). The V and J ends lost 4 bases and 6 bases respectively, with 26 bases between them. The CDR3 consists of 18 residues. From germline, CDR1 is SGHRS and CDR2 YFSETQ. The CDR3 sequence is CASSVGMGGGSQANEQFF. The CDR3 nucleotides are TGCGCCAGCAGCGTCGGGATGGGGGGCGGGAGTCAGGCCAATGAGCAGTTCTTC.

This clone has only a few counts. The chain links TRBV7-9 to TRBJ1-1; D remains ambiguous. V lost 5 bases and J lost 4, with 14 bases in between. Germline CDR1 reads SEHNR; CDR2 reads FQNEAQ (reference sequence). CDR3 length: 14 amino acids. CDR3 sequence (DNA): TGTGCCAGCAGCCCTCCCGGGTTGAGCACTGAAGCTTTCTTT. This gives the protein CASSPPGLSTEAFF.

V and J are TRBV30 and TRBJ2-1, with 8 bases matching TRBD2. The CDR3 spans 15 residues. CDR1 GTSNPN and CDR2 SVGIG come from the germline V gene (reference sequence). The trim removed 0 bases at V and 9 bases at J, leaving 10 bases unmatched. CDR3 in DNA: TGTGCCTGGAGTGTGGGCAGCGGGAGAAACAGTGAGCAGTTCTTC. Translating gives CAWSVGSGRNSEQFF.

CDR3 nucleotide sequence: TGTGCCAGCAGCTGGACAGGGGCATACGAGCAGTACTTC. It is translated as CASSWTGAYEQYF. This sequence joins TRBV6-5 and TRBJ2-7; 9 nucleotides line up with TRBD1. Trimming took 6 bases from V and 4 from J; bases not matched to a gene: 4. Germline lookup yields CDR1 MNHEY and CDR2 SVGAGI. This CDR3 has 13 amino acids.

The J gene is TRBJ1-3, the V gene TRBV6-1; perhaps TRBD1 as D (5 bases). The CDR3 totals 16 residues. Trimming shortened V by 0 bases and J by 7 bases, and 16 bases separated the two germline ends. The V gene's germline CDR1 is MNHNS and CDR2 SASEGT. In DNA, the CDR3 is TGTGCCAGCAGTGAAGCTGGGCAGGGAACTTGGAACACCATATATTTT. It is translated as CASSEAGQGTWNTIYF.

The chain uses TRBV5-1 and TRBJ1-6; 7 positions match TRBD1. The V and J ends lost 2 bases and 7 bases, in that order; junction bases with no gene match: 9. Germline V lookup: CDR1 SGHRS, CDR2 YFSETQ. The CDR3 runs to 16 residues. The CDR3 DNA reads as TGCGCCAGCAGCTTCTCGACGGGACAGAGGAATTCACCCCTCCACTTT. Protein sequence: CASSFSTGQRNSPLHF.

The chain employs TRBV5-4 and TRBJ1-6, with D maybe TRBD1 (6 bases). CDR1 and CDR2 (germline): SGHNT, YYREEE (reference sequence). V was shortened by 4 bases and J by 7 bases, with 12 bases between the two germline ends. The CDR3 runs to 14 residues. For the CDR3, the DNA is TGTGCCAGCAGCGGGAACAGGGAGAATTCACCCCTCCACTTT. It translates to CASSGNRENSPLHF.

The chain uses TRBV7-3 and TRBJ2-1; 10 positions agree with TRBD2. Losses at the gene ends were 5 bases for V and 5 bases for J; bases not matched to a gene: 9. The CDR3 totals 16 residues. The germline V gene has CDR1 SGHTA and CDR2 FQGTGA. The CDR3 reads CASSPLRLAGDNEQFF. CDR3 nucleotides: TGTGCCAGCAGCCCTCTCCGGCTAGCGGGAGACAATGAGCAGTTCTTC.

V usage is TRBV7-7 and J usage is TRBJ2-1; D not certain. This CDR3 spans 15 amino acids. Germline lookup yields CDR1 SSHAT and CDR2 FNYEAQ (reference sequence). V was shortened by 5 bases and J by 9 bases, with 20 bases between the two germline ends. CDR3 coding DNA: TGTGCCAGCAGCCCCAACCCCGGGTTAAGCAGTGAGCAGTTCTTC. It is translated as CASSPNPGLSSEQFF.

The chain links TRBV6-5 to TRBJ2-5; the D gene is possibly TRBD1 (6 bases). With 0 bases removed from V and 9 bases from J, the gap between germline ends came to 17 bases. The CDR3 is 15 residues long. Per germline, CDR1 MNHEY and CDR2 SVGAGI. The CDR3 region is CASSYSQGPSWAQYF. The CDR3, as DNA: TGTGCCAGCAGTTACTCCCAGGGGCCTAGTTGGGCCCAGTACTTC.

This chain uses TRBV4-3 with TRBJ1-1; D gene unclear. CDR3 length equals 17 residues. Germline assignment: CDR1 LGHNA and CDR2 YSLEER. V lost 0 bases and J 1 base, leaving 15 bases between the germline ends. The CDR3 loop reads CASSQDSNIGGNTEAFF. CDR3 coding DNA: TGCGCCAGCAGCCAAGATTCAAATATAGGAGGGAACACTGAAGCTTTCTTT.

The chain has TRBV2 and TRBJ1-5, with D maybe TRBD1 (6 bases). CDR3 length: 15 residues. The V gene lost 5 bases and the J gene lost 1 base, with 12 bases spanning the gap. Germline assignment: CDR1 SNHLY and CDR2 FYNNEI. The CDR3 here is CASSLDSLSNQPQHF. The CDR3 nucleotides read TGTGCCAGCAGTTTGGACAGCCTAAGCAATCAGCCCCAGCATTTT.

The CDR3 loop is CASSRQGGSGRAEDEQYF. CDR3 sequence (DNA): TGCGCCAGCAGCCGACAGGGGGGTAGCGGGAGGGCCGAGGACGAGCAGTACTTC. The V gene is TRBV4-1, the J gene TRBJ2-7; 11 nucleotides agree with TRBD2. After removal of 4 bases from V and 5 bases from J, the junction contained 16 bases not matched to a gene. Germline V gene data show CDR1 as MGHRA and CDR2 as YSYEKL. The CDR3 totals 18 residues.

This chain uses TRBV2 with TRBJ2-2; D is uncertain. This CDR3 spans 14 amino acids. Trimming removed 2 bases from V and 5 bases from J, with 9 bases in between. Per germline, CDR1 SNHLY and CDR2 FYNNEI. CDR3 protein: CASSERMATGELFF. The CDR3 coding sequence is TGTGCCAGCAGTGAAAGAATGGCTACCGGGGAGCTGTTTTTT.

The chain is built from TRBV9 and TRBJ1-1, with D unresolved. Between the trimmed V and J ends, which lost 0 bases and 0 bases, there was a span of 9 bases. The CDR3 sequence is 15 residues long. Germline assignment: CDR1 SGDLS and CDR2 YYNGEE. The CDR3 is CASSVVRSLNTEAFF. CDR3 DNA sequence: TGTGCCAGCAGCGTAGTCCGTTCCCTGAACACTGAAGCTTTCTTT.

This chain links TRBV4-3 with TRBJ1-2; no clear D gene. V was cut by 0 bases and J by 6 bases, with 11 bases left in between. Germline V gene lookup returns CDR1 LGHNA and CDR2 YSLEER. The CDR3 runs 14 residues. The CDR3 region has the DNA TGCGCCAGCAGCCAAGATCCCGGGATGCATGGCTACACCTTC. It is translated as CASSQDPGMHGYTF.

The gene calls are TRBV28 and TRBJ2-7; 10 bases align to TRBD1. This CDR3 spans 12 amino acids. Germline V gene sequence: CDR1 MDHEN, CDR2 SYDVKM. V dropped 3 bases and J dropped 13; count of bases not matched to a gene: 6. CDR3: CASSLRGTGVYF. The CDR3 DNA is TGTGCCAGCAGTTTGAGGGGGACAGGGGTCTACTTC.

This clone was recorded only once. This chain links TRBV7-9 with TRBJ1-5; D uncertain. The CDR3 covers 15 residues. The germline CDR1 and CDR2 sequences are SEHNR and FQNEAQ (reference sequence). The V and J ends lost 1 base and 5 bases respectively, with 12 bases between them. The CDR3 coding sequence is TGTGCCAGCAGCTTAGACGGAGGGCTCCATCAGCCCCAGCATTTT. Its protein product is CASSLDGGLHQPQHF.

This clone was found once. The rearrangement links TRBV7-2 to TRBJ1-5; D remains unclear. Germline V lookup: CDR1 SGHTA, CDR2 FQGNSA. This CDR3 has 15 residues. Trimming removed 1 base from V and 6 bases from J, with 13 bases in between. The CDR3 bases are TGTGCCAGCAGCTTAGACACCCTAGTAGGTCAGCCCCAGCATTTT. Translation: CASSLDTLVGQPQHF.

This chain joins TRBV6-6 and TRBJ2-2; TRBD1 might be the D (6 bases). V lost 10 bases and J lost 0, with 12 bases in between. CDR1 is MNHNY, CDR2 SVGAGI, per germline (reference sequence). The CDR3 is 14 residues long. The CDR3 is CANRQASNTGELFF. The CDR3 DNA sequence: TGTGCCAATAGACAGGCTTCGAACACCGGGGAGCTGTTTTTT.

The CDR3 DNA reads TGCGCCAGCAGCCCCTCGGAGGGGCAGGGGGCGCGAGGCTACACCTTC. Amino acid sequence: CASSPSEGQGARGYTF. The rearrangement joins TRBV4-3 to TRBJ1-2, with TRBD1 matching 8 bases. Germline V lookup: CDR1 LGHNA, CDR2 YSLEER. The J segment lost 8 bases and the V segment lost 4 bases, leaving 15 bases of the junction unmatched. The CDR3 length is 16 residues.

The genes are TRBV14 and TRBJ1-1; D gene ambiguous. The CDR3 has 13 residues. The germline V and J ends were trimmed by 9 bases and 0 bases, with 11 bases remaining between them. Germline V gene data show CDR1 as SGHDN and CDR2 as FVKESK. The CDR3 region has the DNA TGTGCCAGTCGGGGAATCATGAACACTGAAGCTTTCTTT. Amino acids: CASRGIMNTEAFF.